One and the same sample provided the 13 T cell receptor beta chains below, sequenced in a study of blood T cell repertoires in COVID-19. Some clones are missing from TCRdb's copy, which holds only in-frame ones; the method was immunoSEQ multiplex PCR. In the table there are 75,000 to 80,000 clones, around 83% of which are singletons. What was sequenced was peripheral blood. Receptor source: a man between 60 and 75 years old with COVID-19, enrolled during active disease.

This chain links TRBV5-1 with TRBJ2-7, with D possibly matching TRBD1 (5 bases). Germline CDR1 is SGHRS and CDR2 is YFSETQ. V gave up 0 bases and J gave up 6 bases, with 7 bases separating them. This CDR3 spans 12 amino acids. The CDR3 nucleotides are TGCGCCAGCAGCTTGGATCAGGGCGAGCAGTACTTC. Its translation is CASSLDQGEQYF.

The chain links TRBV5-6 to TRBJ1-3; D is unresolved. The CDR3 is 15 residues long. V dropped 4 bases and J dropped 0 bases, with 11 bases sitting between them. Germline values: CDR1 SGHDT, CDR2 YYEEEE. CDR3 protein: CASSPLTSSGNTIYF. DNA for the CDR3: TGTGCCAGCAGCCCTCTTACCAGCTCTGGAAACACCATATATTTT.

The chain employs TRBV7-9 and TRBJ1-6; weak D call: TRBD1 (6 bases). The CDR3 extends over 17 amino acids. Germline CDR1 reads SEHNR; CDR2 reads FQNEAQ (reference sequence). Deletions cut 6 bases from V and 7 bases from J, with 22 bases between. CDR3 region: CASSFLRDTMGNSPLHF. The DNA for the CDR3 is TGTGCCAGCAGTTTTTTAAGGGACACAATGGGAAATTCACCCCTCCACTTT.

The CDR3, as DNA: TGTGCCTGGGGGACTACCCCGTACGAGCAGTACTTC. Translation: CAWGTTPYEQYF. The chain links TRBV30 to TRBJ2-7, with TRBD2 identical over 7 bases. With V trimmed by 5 bases and J by 4 bases, 5 bases remained unmatched. The V gene's germline CDR1 is GTSNPN and CDR2 SVGIG (reference sequence). CDR3 length: 12 amino acids.

The chain is built from TRBV12-3 or TRBV12-4 and TRBJ2-7, with D possibly TRBD1 on 5 matching bases. Trimming removed 4 bases at V and 6 bases at J, with 10 bases between. CDR3 length equals 12 residues. The CDR3 reads CASSWNRLEQYF. The DNA of the CDR3 is TGTGCCAGCAGTTGGAACAGGCTCGAGCAGTACTTC.

V gene TRBV9 combines with J gene TRBJ2-1; 9 bases align to TRBD1. The germline V gene encodes CDR1 SGDLS and CDR2 YYNGEE. The V and J ends lost 3 bases and 4 bases, in that order; junction bases with no gene match: 5. The CDR3 runs 15 residues. The CDR3 DNA reads as TGTGCCAGCAGCGAATCGGGACAGGGTTACAATGAGCAGTTCTTC. As protein: CASSESGQGYNEQFF.

This chain uses TRBV5-1 with TRBJ1-2; 7 bases line up with TRBD1. CDR3 length equals 14 residues. CDR1 and CDR2 from the germline V gene are SGHRS and YFSETQ. The J segment lost 6 bases and the V segment lost 6 bases, leaving 11 bases of the junction unmatched. The CDR3 protein is CASTPGQTQDGYTF. The CDR3 DNA sequence: TGCGCCAGCACCCCGGGACAGACTCAGGATGGCTACACCTTC.

This clone was seen only once. The chain carries TRBV3-1 (or the pseudogene TRBV3-2) and TRBJ2-5; TRBD2 matches at 10 bases. Germline lookup yields CDR1 LGHDT and CDR2 YNNKEL (reference sequence). The CDR3 extends over 14 amino acids. Germline trimming cut 6 bases from V and 4 bases from J; bases unmatched to any gene: 5. The CDR3 reads CASRGGLASETQYF. CDR3 sequence (DNA): TGTGCCAGCAGGGGGGGACTAGCGTCAGAGACCCAGTACTTC.

The V call is TRBV28, the J call TRBJ1-2; D perhaps matches TRBD1 (6 bases). The CDR3 runs 13 residues. The germline V gene encodes CDR1 MDHEN and CDR2 SYDVKM. Deletions cut 6 bases from V and 4 bases from J, with 12 bases between. CDR3 sequence (DNA): TGTGCCAGCAGAAAACAGGGAGCCTATGGCTACACCTTC. Its protein is CASRKQGAYGYTF.

This chain uses TRBV19 with TRBJ1-1; D ambiguous. The CDR3 runs to 16 residues. The V end lost 6 bases, the J end lost 6 bases, and 23 bases lay between the germline ends. From germline, CDR1 is LNHDA and CDR2 SQIVND (reference sequence). CDR3 loop: CASRSLPDPQAAEAFF. The CDR3, as DNA: TGTGCCAGTAGGAGTCTGCCAGACCCCCAAGCGGCTGAAGCTTTCTTT.

V and J are TRBV3-1 (or the pseudogene TRBV3-2) and TRBJ2-7, with 7 bases fitting TRBD1. J lost 6 bases, V lost 1 base, and 6 bases had no gene match. Germline V gene sequence: CDR1 LGHDT, CDR2 YNNKEL (reference sequence). This CDR3 spans 14 amino acids. CDR3: CASSQAEQGFEQYF. CDR3 nucleotides: TGTGCCAGCAGCCAAGCCGAACAGGGGTTCGAGCAGTACTTC.

The chain has TRBV30 and TRBJ2-1; 11 bases fit TRBD2. This CDR3 region has 16 residues. The germline V gene encodes CDR1 GTSNPN and CDR2 SVGIG (reference sequence). Trimming took 3 bases from V and 5 from J; bases not matched to a gene: 9. The CDR3 region has the DNA TGTGCCTGGAGAGCCGGGACTAGCGGTAGAAACAATGAGCAGTTCTTC. Its translation is CAWRAGTSGRNNEQFF.

V usage is TRBV7-3 and J usage is TRBJ1-1; a possible D gene is TRBD1 (6 bases). The ends were cut back, 4 bases at V and 2 bases at J, with 23 bases in the middle. The germline CDR1 and CDR2 sequences are SGHTA and FQGTGA. This CDR3 is 18 amino acids long. The CDR3, as DNA: TGTGCCAGCAGCTCCACGTTGGCCCAATTAGGGGGTAACACTGAAGCTTTCTTT. As protein: CASSSTLAQLGGNTEAFF. Filled out from reference TRBV7-3 and TRBJ1-1, the complete variable domain reads GAGVSQTPSNKVTEKGKYVELRCDPISGHTALYWYRQSLGQGPEFLIYFQGTGAADDSGLPNDRFFAVRPEGSVSTLKIQRTERGDSAVYLCASSSTLAQLGGNTEAFFGQGTRLTVV.